This TCR beta chain was profiled in a study of patients and donors after allogeneic stem cell transplantation. The CDR3 is 15 amino acids. Losses at the gene ends were 2 bases for V and 2 bases for J; bases not matched to a gene: 3. CDR1 and CDR2 from the germline V gene are MGHDK and SYGVNS. TCRdb processed the RT-PCR reads anew with MiXCR; each CDR3 protein has one entry. The data hold around 160,000 distinct CDR3 sequences, with about 29% observed a single time. This TCR was recovered from a human donor who was either an allogeneic HSCT recipient or a stem cell or donor lymphocyte infusion donor (not recorded which). It is not recorded whose cells these are; they may come from a transplant donor. The chain carries TRBV25-1 and TRBJ2-7; 10 bases line up with TRBD1. The sequencing input was blood, either unsorted or a sorted T cell fraction (not recorded which). CDR3 nucleotide sequence: TGTGCCAGCAGTGAAGCCGGGACAGGGGCCTACGAGCAGTACTTC. Residues: CASSEAGTGAYEQYF.